A selection of T cell receptor beta chains follows, all from one sample in a study of CD8+ T cells in alopecia areata. Sequencing was performed with immunoSEQ multiplex PCR; in TCRdb, only in-frame clones are kept and a portion is missing. The data hold more than 90,000 clones, with about 60% observed a single time. The sample was CD8+ T cells sorted from blood, taken at week 24, from a patient treated with tofacitinib. The source of these receptors is a human donor with alopecia areata. Both conserved end residues are trimmed from each CDR3.

TRBJ1-5	TRBV11-2	ASSLEAGDQPQH
TRBJ1-2	TRBV7-8	ASSFFSQGSYGYT
TRBJ2-3	TRBV6-5	ASSYRGHLTDTQY
TRBJ2-7	TRBV5-1	ASSLPYEQY
TRBJ2-1	TRBV6-5	ASSLPGGAENEQF
TRBJ2-7	TRBV14	ASSQDQGTDEQY
TRBJ1-1	TRBV4-1	ASSQDGTETMNTEAF
TRBJ2-6	TRBV5-1	ASSLSRAGANVLT
TRBJ2-3	TRBV6-5	ASSRSADTQY
TRBJ2-1	TRBV19	ASSNLRGNEQF
TRBJ2-1	TRBV10-2	ASRGGGDEQF
TRBJ1-1	TRBV27	ASSQLTPEGQNTEAF
TRBJ1-1	TRBV30	AWTPGPLTEAF
TRBJ2-7	TRBV7-6	ASSSPGQGIYEQY
TRBJ2-1	TRBV13	ASSLGGAGWYNEQF
TRBJ2-1	TRBV13	ASSKSGLRYNEQF
TRBJ2-3	TRBV5-1	ASSLTQGSDTDTQY
TRBJ2-7	TRBV10-3	AISDGDTVGEQY
TRBJ1-1	TRBV29-1	SSDPYDFTEAF
TRBJ1-5	TRBV21-1	ASSSNQPQH
TRBJ1-5	TRBV2	ASSGDRSLYSNQPQH
TRBJ2-3	TRBV15	ATSRGLEASTQY
TRBJ2-3	TRBV30	AWSAKARGVSDTQY
TRBJ2-3	TRBV13	ASSLRGGVTDTQY
TRBJ2-7	TRBV4-1	ASSQDLRGGLDEQY
TRBJ1-1	TRBV4-1	ASSHTRGNGIAEAF
TRBJ2-7	TRBV7-2	ASSLWGTGSYEQY
TRBJ1-3	TRBV11-2	ASSPAGFFGNTIY
TRBJ1-5	TRBV19	ASDRTGNQPQH
TRBJ2-2	TRBV27	ASRPSGPGELF
TRBJ2-1	TRBV5-6	ASSLPRVEQF
TRBJ2-3	TRBV13	ASSPPGGAADTQY